These 6 T cell receptor beta chains were all obtained from the same sample, sequenced in a study of blood T cell repertoires in COVID-19. Here immunoSEQ multiplex PCR was the method, and the copy in TCRdb shows in-frame clones only, minus some. The sample records around 190,000 clones, under 90% being singletons. Sequencing was performed on peripheral blood. These receptors were obtained from a man aged 60 to 75 with acute or convalescent COVID-19.

The rearrangement uses TRBV7-8 and TRBJ1-1, with D perhaps TRBD1 (5 bases). This CDR3 is 14 amino acids long. Germline CDR1 SGHVS, CDR2 FQNEAQ. The V gene lost 5 bases and the J gene lost 7 bases, with 17 bases spanning the gap. The CDR3 nucleotides are TGTGCCAGCAGCATCAACCAGGGAAAGGGTGAAGCTTTCTTT. Amino acid sequence: CASSINQGKGEAFF.

This clone appeared a single time. In DNA form, the CDR3 reads TGTGCCAGCAGCCGAGAAGGGCATGCTAGCGGGATCAATGAGCAGTTCTTC. It encodes CASSREGHASGINEQFF. J is TRBJ2-1 and V is TRBV7-8; 9 nucleotides agree with TRBD2. The CDR3 is 17 amino acids. After removal of 5 bases from V and 6 bases from J, the junction contained 14 bases not matched to a gene. CDR1 is SGHVS, CDR2 FQNEAQ, per germline.

This rearrangement joins TRBV27 to TRBJ2-7, with 7 bases identical to TRBD1. Trimming at V came to 2 bases and at J to 4 bases, leaving 8 bases not matched to a gene. Germline V gene sequence: CDR1 MNHEY, CDR2 SMNVEV (reference sequence). This CDR3 has 15 residues. The CDR3 is CASSLTPDREYEQYF. In nucleotides, the CDR3 is TGTGCCAGCAGTTTAACTCCCGACAGGGAATACGAGCAGTACTTC.

The CDR3 bases are TGTGCCACCGAAAATGATCGGGGGGAACTGTTTTTT. Translating it yields CATENDRGELFF. The gene calls are TRBV6-5 and TRBJ1-4; possible D gene TRBD1, 5 bases. This CDR3 contains 12 residues. Trimming left V 10 bases short and J 12 bases short, with 18 bases between. Germline V gene lookup returns CDR1 MNHEY and CDR2 SVGAGI.

At least ten counts were recorded for this clone. The chain joins TRBV5-4 to TRBJ2-5; 8 bases fit TRBD2. V was pared by 7 bases and J by 5 bases, with 13 bases of the junction left unmatched. CDR3 length: 15 amino acids. Germline V gene sequence: CDR1 SGHNT, CDR2 YYREEE (reference sequence). CDR3 residues: CASSYRAGRVETQYF. As DNA, the CDR3 is TGTGCCAGCTCCTACCGGGCCGGGAGGGTGGAGACCCAGTACTTC.

This clone was observed a single time. V gene TRBV6-5 combines with J gene TRBJ2-7, with 9 bases lining up with TRBD2. Germline trimming cut 2 bases from V and 3 bases from J; bases unmatched to any gene: 5. The CDR3 has 15 residues. CDR1 is MNHEY, CDR2 SVGAGI, per germline. The CDR3 DNA follows: TGTGCCAGCAGTTACGGAGCGGGGGGCTACTACGAGCAGTACTTC. This translates into CASSYGAGGYYEQYF.